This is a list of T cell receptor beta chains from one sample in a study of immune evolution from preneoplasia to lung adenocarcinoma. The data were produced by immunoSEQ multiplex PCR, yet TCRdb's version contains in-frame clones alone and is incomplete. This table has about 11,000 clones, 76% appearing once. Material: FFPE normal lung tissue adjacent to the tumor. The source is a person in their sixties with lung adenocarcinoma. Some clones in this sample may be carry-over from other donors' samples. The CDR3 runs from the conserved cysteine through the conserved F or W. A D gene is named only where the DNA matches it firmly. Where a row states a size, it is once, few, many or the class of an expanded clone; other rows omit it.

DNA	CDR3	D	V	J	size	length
TGTGCCAGCAGTCCGATGGGGGGCGGGAGCAATCAGCCCCAGCATTTT	CASSPMGGGSNQPQHF	.	TRBV28	TRBJ1-5	.	16
TGCAGCGTTGGGAGGGGAGGAAACACCGGGGAGCTGTTTTTT	CSVGRGGNTGELFF	.	TRBV29-1	TRBJ2-2	.	14
TGTGCCAGCAGCTTAGGAGGGCTTGGAAGGCGGAACATTCAGTACTTC	CASSLGGLGRRNIQYF	.	TRBV7-9	TRBJ2-4	.	16
TGTGCCAGCAGATTAGGACAGGGGAACTATGGCTACACCTTC	CASRLGQGNYGYTF	TRBD1	TRBV5-4	TRBJ1-2	.	14
TGTGCCAGCAGCTCGAGACGGACTAATTCACCCCTCCACTTT	CASSSRRTNSPLHF	.	TRBV13	TRBJ1-6	.	14
TGTGCCAGTAGATCGGAGTACTCCCGAGATGAGCAGTTCTTC	CASRSEYSRDEQFF	.	TRBV19	TRBJ2-1	few	14
TGTGCCAGCAGTGAGTTCAGGGGGTCCTACAATGAGCAGTTCTTC	CASSEFRGSYNEQFF	TRBD1	TRBV6-1	TRBJ2-1	.	15
TGTGCCAGCAGCCGCTTGACAGGGAGGGAGACCCAGTACTTC	CASSRLTGRETQYF	.	TRBV7-6	TRBJ2-5	.	14
TGTGCCAGCTCACCGGGGGCAATTAGCAATCAGCCCCAGCATTTT	CASSPGAISNQPQHF	.	TRBV18	TRBJ1-5	few	15
TGTGCCACCAGCAGAGAACTGGCAGGGTCCACTGAAGCTTTCTTT	CATSRELAGSTEAFF	.	TRBV15	TRBJ1-1	.	15
TGTGCCAGCTCACCCAGGGGGCAAGAGACCCAGTACTTC	CASSPRGQETQYF	TRBD1	TRBV18	TRBJ2-5	.	13
TGTGCCAGCAGCTTCCGGGACAGGGCGACCACCGGGGAGCTGTTTTTT	CASSFRDRATTGELFF	TRBD1	TRBV7-2	TRBJ2-2	.	16
TGTGCCAGCAGTTACGACAGCGGATTCGGGGAGCTGTTTTTT	CASSYDSGFGELFF	.	TRBV6-5	TRBJ2-2	.	14
TGTGCCAGCAGTTTTACGGGCGACACCGGGGAGCTGTTTTTT	CASSFTGDTGELFF	.	TRBV28	TRBJ2-2	.	14
TGTGCCATCGGGATCAGGGAGCCCCCCTACGAGCAGTACTTC	CAIGIREPPYEQYF	.	TRBV10-3	TRBJ2-7	few	14
TGTGCCAGCAGCTTAACCGGAAATACGCAGTATTTT	CASSLTGNTQYF	.	TRBV7-2	TRBJ2-3	.	12
TGTGCCAGCTTAAGCCGTTCTGGGGCCAACGTCCTGACTTTC	CASLSRSGANVLTF	.	TRBV25-1	TRBJ2-6	.	14
TGTGCCAGCTCCCCCGGGACCCCCGTCCTTGAGCAGTACTTC	CASSPGTPVLEQYF	.	TRBV18	TRBJ2-7	.	14
TGTGCCAGCAAATCGCACGGGACAGACGAGCAGTACTTC	CASKSHGTDEQYF	TRBD1	TRBV27	TRBJ2-7	.	13
TGTGCCAGCAGTGACGGGGACGGGTCCTACAATGAGCAGTTCTTC	CASSDGDGSYNEQFF	.	TRBV6-4	TRBJ2-1	.	15
TGTGCCAGCAGCTTACCAGGGCCTGTCGGGGAGCTGTTTTTT	CASSLPGPVGELFF	.	TRBV11-2	TRBJ2-2	.	14
TGTGCCAGCAGCCCGGAAGCTGGGGGCTATGGCTACACCTTC	CASSPEAGGYGYTF	.	TRBV4-2	TRBJ1-2	.	14
TGTGCCAGCAGCACCGACACAAACTCTGGGGCCAACGTCCTGACTTTC	CASSTDTNSGANVLTF	.	TRBV5-5	TRBJ2-6	once	16